These 26 T cell receptor beta chains share one sample of origin, sequenced in a study of shared clonotypes between healthy human individuals. Only in-frame clones appear in the TCRdb table, and some are missing; sequencing was by immunoSEQ multiplex PCR. Of over 2 million clones in the sample, roughly 94% were seen once. Sequences were obtained from naive CD4+ T cells sorted from blood. Documented subset: CD45RA+ positively selected. Receptors originate from a man younger than 35 in good health.

This chain uses TRBV5-4 with TRBJ1-2; D is unclear. Trimming stripped 0 bases from V and 4 bases from J, with 10 bases between. This CDR3 comprises 14 residues. CDR1 and CDR2 from the germline V gene are SGHNT and YYREEE (reference sequence). CDR3 coding DNA: TGTGCCAGCAGCTTGGAACCGGCCACCTATGGCTACACCTTC. Protein sequence: CASSLEPATYGYTF.

The V gene is TRBV5-5, the J gene TRBJ1-1; D gene ambiguous. The CDR3 is 13 amino acids. The V gene's germline CDR1 is SGHKS and CDR2 YYEKEE (reference sequence). V lost 0 bases, J lost 1 base, and 4 bases lay in between. In DNA, the CDR3 is TGTGCCAGCAGCTTGGGCTCGAACACTGAAGCTTTCTTT. It encodes CASSLGSNTEAFF.

This chain's CDR3 is CASRQGAPYNEQFF. CDR3 sequence (DNA): TGTGCCAGCAGGCAGGGGGCGCCGTACAATGAGCAGTTCTTC. The chain uses TRBV7-2 and TRBJ2-1, with 8 bases lining up with TRBD1. This CDR3 comprises 14 residues. V was clipped by 6 bases and J by 4 bases; unmatched bases: 5. The V gene's germline CDR1 is SGHTA and CDR2 FQGNSA.

In regard to this clone: The sample carries other DNA sequences with the same CDR3. CDR3 in amino acids: CASSIEGNQPQHF. In DNA form, the CDR3 reads TGTGCCAGTAGTATTGAGGGGAATCAGCCCCAGCATTTT. V usage is TRBV19 and J usage is TRBJ1-5; a possible D gene is TRBD1 (5 bases). Germline V gene lookup returns CDR1 LNHDA and CDR2 SQIVND (reference sequence). V lost 3 bases and J lost 4, with 7 bases in between. The CDR3 loop spans 13 amino acids.

The V call is TRBV30, the J call TRBJ2-1; TRBD2 matches at 7 bases. V shed 1 base and J 8 bases; nucleotides not matched to a gene: 8. Germline CDR1 and CDR2: GTSNPN and SVGIG (reference sequence). This CDR3 has 14 amino acids. This CDR3 is CAWSDDGGGDEQFF. The CDR3 nucleotides are TGTGCCTGGAGTGATGACGGGGGAGGGGATGAGCAGTTCTTC. Variable domain in full (rest from reference TRBV30 and TRBJ2-1): SQTIHQWPATLVQPVGSPLSLECTVEGTSNPNLYWYRQAAGRGLQLLFYSVGIGQISSEVPQNLSASRPQDRQFILSSKKLLLSDSGFYLCAWSDDGGGDEQFFGPGTRLTVL.

This clone was seen a single time. This chain connects TRBV5-1 to TRBJ2-7, with D possibly matching TRBD2 (6 bases). Germline loops: CDR1 SGHRS, CDR2 YFSETQ. Trimming cost V 0 bases and J 1 base, with 17 bases left between them. The CDR3 runs to 17 residues. Here the CDR3 reads CASSLGTLLEGSYEQYF. As DNA, the CDR3 is TGCGCCAGCAGCTTGGGGACATTATTGGAGGGTTCCTACGAGCAGTACTTC.

V gene TRBV18 combines with J gene TRBJ1-2, with D possibly TRBD1 on 6 matching bases. V lost 2 bases to trimming and J lost 3 bases, with 10 bases between them. Germline-derived CDR1 and CDR2 are KGHSH and LQKENI. CDR3 size: 14 residues. The DNA for the CDR3 is TGTGCCAGCTCACCAGCGCAGGGGCACTATGGCTACACCTTC. This gives the protein CASSPAQGHYGYTF.

The chain combines TRBV9 with TRBJ1-1; 9 bases match TRBD1. The CDR3 length is 14 residues. Germline CDR1 is SGDLS and CDR2 is YYNGEE. V shed 4 bases, J shed 4 bases, and the junction held 5 bases outside the gene matches. CDR3 sequence: CASSNRQGGTEAFF. CDR3 in DNA: TGTGCCAGCAGCAATCGACAGGGGGGCACTGAAGCTTTCTTT.

This sequence joins TRBV6-6 and TRBJ1-1; tentatively, D is TRBD1 (6 bases). The CDR3 length is 13 residues. Trimming cost V 4 bases and J 7 bases, with 13 bases left between them. Germline CDR1 is MNHNY and CDR2 is SVGAGI (reference sequence). DNA of the CDR3: TGTGCCAGCAGTTCAGACCAAGGGGGTGAAGCTTTCTTT. Protein sequence: CASSSDQGGEAFF.

A single count supports this clone. The chain couples TRBV20-1 to TRBJ2-3, with D unclear. Germline V gives CDR1 DFQATT, CDR2 SNEGSKA (reference sequence). Trimming left V 6 bases short and J 7 bases short, with 8 bases between. CDR3 length equals 10 residues. The CDR3 spells CSAYPHTQYF. In DNA, the CDR3 is TGCAGTGCCTACCCCCATACGCAGTATTTT.

The CDR3 sequence: CASSSQVQETQYF. The CDR3 DNA reads as TGTGCCAGCAGTTCCCAGGTCCAAGAGACCCAGTACTTC. This chain connects TRBV2 to TRBJ2-5; D call uncertain. V shed 5 bases and J shed 1 base, with 8 bases lying between them. Germline lookup yields CDR1 SNHLY and CDR2 FYNNEI. The length of the CDR3 is 13 residues.

The gene calls are TRBV10-1 and TRBJ2-7; 11 bases agree with TRBD2. Trimming took 2 bases from V and 3 from J; bases not matched to a gene: 6. CDR3 length: 16 residues. Per the germline V gene, CDR1 is WNHNN and CDR2 is SYGVQD (reference sequence). The CDR3 here is CASSEMRLAGRYEQYF. The CDR3, as DNA: TGCGCCAGCAGTGAGATGAGACTAGCGGGACGCTACGAGCAGTACTTC.

The chain links TRBV5-1 to TRBJ1-5; TRBD1 aligns across 7 bases. The length of the CDR3 is 15 residues. Per the germline V gene, CDR1 is SGHRS and CDR2 is YFSETQ. V shed 4 bases and J 5 bases; nucleotides not matched to a gene: 9. Here the CDR3 DNA reads TGCGCCAGCAGCGCCACAGGGGTTAGGGATCAGCCCCAGCATTTT. Its protein is CASSATGVRDQPQHF. Filled out from reference TRBV5-1 and TRBJ1-5, the complete variable domain reads KAGVTQTPRYLIKTRGQQVTLSCSPISGHRSVSWYQQTPGQGLQFLFEYFSETQRNKGNFPGRFSGRQFSNSRSEMNVSTLELGDSALYLCASSATGVRDQPQHFGDGTRLSIL.

This rearrangement joins TRBV7-8 to TRBJ1-1; D may be TRBD1 (5 bases). The CDR3 extends over 13 amino acids. Trimming took 2 bases from V and 1 from J, leaving 5 bases between them. The V gene's germline CDR1 is SGHVS and CDR2 FQNEAQ. The CDR3 DNA reads TGTGCCAGCAGCTTAACAGGGAACACTGAAGCTTTCTTT. Its protein product is CASSLTGNTEAFF.

In the case of this clone: The same CDR3 can be traced to other DNA sequences in this sample. The rearrangement joins TRBV2 to TRBJ1-2; TRBD1 might be the D (5 bases). This CDR3 has 13 residues. Deletions cut 0 bases from V and 8 bases from J, with 10 bases between. The germline gives CDR1 SNHLY, CDR2 FYNNEI. CDR3 loop: CASSEARGFGYTF. In nucleotides, the CDR3 is TGTGCCAGCAGTGAAGCTCGGGGGTTCGGCTACACCTTC.

This clone was observed a single time. The gene calls are TRBV19 and TRBJ2-7; no firm D call. V was trimmed by 5 bases and J by 2 bases, leaving 7 bases between them. The CDR3 has 12 amino acids. CDR1 is LNHDA and CDR2 is SQIVND in the germline V gene (reference sequence). The CDR3 sequence: CASSAVPYEQYF. Written as DNA, the CDR3 is TGTGCCAGTAGTGCAGTACCCTACGAGCAGTACTTC.

This clone was detected once. The chain links TRBV6-5 to TRBJ1-3; the D is unclear. The CDR3 is made up of 14 amino acids. Germline values: CDR1 MNHEY, CDR2 SVGAGI. V shed 5 bases and J shed 0 bases, with 8 bases lying between them. The CDR3 spells CASSNSYSGNTIYF. The CDR3 DNA is TGTGCCAGCAGTAACAGCTACTCTGGAAACACCATATATTTT.

The chain joins TRBV19 to TRBJ1-2; perhaps TRBD1 as D (5 bases). The V end lost 6 bases, the J end lost 6 bases, and 20 bases lay between the germline ends. This CDR3 spans 15 amino acids. Germline lookup yields CDR1 LNHDA and CDR2 SQIVND (reference sequence). The CDR3 coding sequence is TGTGCCAGTAGCTTATACGGGCTTTTGGACAATGGCTACACCTTC. This sequence encodes CASSLYGLLDNGYTF. The whole variable domain, filled in from reference TRBV19 and TRBJ1-2, reads DGGITQSPKYLFRKEGQNVTLSCEQNLNHDAMYWYRQDPGQGLRLIYYSQIVNDFQKGDIAEGYSVSREKKESFPLTVTSAQKNPTAFYLCASSLYGLLDNGYTFGSGTRLTVV.

CDR3 bases: TGTGCCAGCAGTTGGGGACTCCAAGGAGCCTACGAGCAGTACTTC. It is translated as CASSWGLQGAYEQYF. This chain links TRBV2 with TRBJ2-7, with D maybe TRBD2 (6 bases). CDR3 length: 15 residues. The germline V and J ends were trimmed by 5 bases and 2 bases, with 16 bases remaining between them. The germline gives CDR1 SNHLY, CDR2 FYNNEI.

The table lists this clone with a count of one. The chain is built from TRBV5-4 and TRBJ1-1; D gene uncertain. CDR1 is SGHNT and CDR2 is YYREEE in the germline V gene (reference sequence). The CDR3 is 13 residues long. V shed 3 bases and J shed 0 bases, with 6 bases lying between them. The CDR3 coding sequence is TGTGCCAGCAGCTCCCGAATGAACACTGAAGCTTTCTTT. Its translation is CASSSRMNTEAFF. Full variable domain (rest looked up from reference TRBV5-4 and TRBJ1-1): ETGVTQSPTHLIKTRGQQVTLRCSSQSGHNTVSWYQQALGQGPQFIFQYYREEENGRGNFPPRFSGLQFPNYSSELNVNALELDDSALYLCASSSRMNTEAFFGQGTRLTVV.

The chain carries TRBV5-4 and TRBJ2-5; TRBD2 is a possible D gene (5 bases). V shed 4 bases and J shed 3 bases, with 16 bases lying between them. This CDR3 contains 15 residues. Germline-derived CDR1 and CDR2 are SGHNT and YYREEE (reference sequence). The CDR3, as DNA: TGTGCCAGCAGCCCGAACGGGTTGCGGGAAGAGACCCAGTACTTC. The encoded protein is CASSPNGLREETQYF.

J is TRBJ1-1 and V is TRBV11-2; tentatively, D is TRBD1 (6 bases). CDR1 SGHAT and CDR2 FQNNGV come from the germline V gene. The CDR3 runs 15 residues. V was pared by 1 base and J by 6 bases, with 15 bases between. This CDR3 reads CASSLVLQGTSEAFF. Written as DNA, the CDR3 is TGTGCCAGCAGCTTAGTTTTACAGGGAACGTCTGAAGCTTTCTTT.

The chain carries TRBV7-9 and TRBJ2-7; 10 bases fit TRBD1. This CDR3 comprises 12 residues. V shed 5 bases, J shed 11 bases, and the junction held 6 bases outside the gene matches. Germline lookup yields CDR1 SEHNR and CDR2 FQNEAQ (reference sequence). As DNA, the CDR3 is TGTGCCAGCAGCCAAGGGACAGGGGTTGAGTACTTC. This gives the protein CASSQGTGVEYF.

CDR3 region: CASSLIGQGASYEQYF. CDR3 in DNA: TGTGCCAGCAGCTTGATCGGACAGGGGGCGTCCTACGAGCAGTACTTC. The chain uses TRBV5-4 and TRBJ2-7; 11 bases line up with TRBD1. CDR3 length: 16 residues. Trimming cost V 1 base and J 1 base; bases outside gene matches: 4. Germline lookup yields CDR1 SGHNT and CDR2 YYREEE (reference sequence).

Of note for this clone: The same CDR3 also results from other DNA sequences found in this sample. The rearrangement uses TRBV5-1 and TRBJ2-2, with TRBD1 matching 7 bases. Trimming removed 2 bases from V and 5 bases from J; junction bases left unmatched: 3. Germline CDR1 SGHRS, CDR2 YFSETQ. CDR3 length: 14 residues. The CDR3 region has the DNA TGCGCCAGCAGCTTACAGGGGTCGACCGGGGAGCTGTTTTTT. Its protein product is CASSLQGSTGELFF.

This rearrangement joins TRBV5-6 to TRBJ1-6; 8 nucleotides align to TRBD1. This CDR3 comprises 16 residues. J gave up 5 bases and V 4 bases, and 8 bases lay outside the gene matches. Per germline, CDR1 SGHDT and CDR2 YYEEEE. The CDR3 DNA sequence: TGTGCCAGCAGCCGACTCAGGGGGCAGGATAATTCACCCCTCCACTTT. Translating it yields CASSRLRGQDNSPLHF.